This T cell receptor (beta chain) was captured by sequencing in a study of OX40 agonist ivuxolimab in advanced cancers. Study-level results: At 0.1 to 3.0 mg/kg and by week 6, clonal expansion occurred in CD4+ and CD8+ blood T cells. In CD8+ T cells, expanded clones were on average more numerous than in CD4+. Low normalized clonal expansion also occurred in some nonresponding patients.

Comments on this clone: Its antigen is unknown.

The CDR3 is 14 amino acids. Germline V gene sequence: CDR1 LNHNV, CDR2 YYDKDF (reference sequence). Trimming at V came to 3 bases and at J to 3 bases, leaving 3 bases not matched to a gene. The method was immunoSEQ multiplex PCR; TCRdb's version includes in-frame clones alone and lacks a portion of them. The data show 65,000 to 70,000 clones, roughly 84% seen once. This material consisted of CD4+ or CD8+ T cells sorted from blood, taken in a trial of the OX40 agonist ivuxolimab. The V and J genes are TRBV15 and TRBJ1-1; 8 bases align to TRBD1. This receptor was identified in an adult with an advanced solid tumor such as melanoma, head and neck, liver or kidney cancer. This chain's CDR3 is CATSSRGRDTEAFF. The DNA for the CDR3 is TGTGCCACCAGCAGCAGGGGGCGGGACACTGAAGCTTTCTTT.